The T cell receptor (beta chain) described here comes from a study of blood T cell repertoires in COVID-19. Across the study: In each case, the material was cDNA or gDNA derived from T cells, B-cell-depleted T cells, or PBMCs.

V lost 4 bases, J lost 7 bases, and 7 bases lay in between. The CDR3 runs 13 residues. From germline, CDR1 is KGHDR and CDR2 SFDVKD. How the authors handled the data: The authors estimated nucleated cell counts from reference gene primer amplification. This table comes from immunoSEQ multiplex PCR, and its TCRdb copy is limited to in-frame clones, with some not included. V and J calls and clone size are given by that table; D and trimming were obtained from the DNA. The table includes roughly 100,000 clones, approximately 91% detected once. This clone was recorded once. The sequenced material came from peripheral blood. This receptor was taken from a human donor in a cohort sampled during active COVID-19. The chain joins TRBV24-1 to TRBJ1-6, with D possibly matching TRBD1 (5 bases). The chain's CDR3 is CATSEAGNSPLHF. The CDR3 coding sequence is TGTGCCACCAGTGAAGCAGGGAATTCACCCCTCCACTTT.